This T cell receptor (beta chain) was identified in a study of cytomegalovirus exposure and HLA in healthy donors. The PCR employed 60 Vbeta primers together with 13 Jbeta primers. Profiled with immunoSEQ multiplex PCR; TCRdb holds only in-frame clones, not every one. The top ten clones hold about 3% of a sample with around 200,000 clones, just under 70% of them seen once. CDR3 length equals 14 residues. V shed 7 bases and J shed 7 bases, with 19 bases lying between them. Germline loops: CDR1 MNHNY, CDR2 SVGAGI (reference sequence). The V call is TRBV6-6, the J call TRBJ1-2, with a weak D call TRBD1 (6 bases). This TCR derives from a man aged 35-49 years in good health and CMV-seropositive. The sequenced sample was PBMCs. CDR3 loop: CASTEAAGEGGYTF. The CDR3 nucleotides are TGTGCCAGCACCGAAGCCGCAGGGGAGGGTGGCTACACCTTC.